The sequence of this T cell receptor (beta chain) was determined in a study of blood T cell repertoires in COVID-19. Within the sample, this clone is medium-sized. This table comes from immunoSEQ multiplex PCR, and its TCRdb copy is limited to in-frame clones, with some not included. The sample contains about 27,000 clones, about 90% of which appear only once. There are 18 residues in the CDR3. The germline V gene encodes CDR1 SGHNT and CDR2 YYREEE (reference sequence). The V gene lost 4 bases and the J gene lost 0 bases, with 19 bases spanning the gap. This clonotype was sampled from a woman in her forties or fifties with active COVID-19. Sequenced material: peripheral blood. The chain links TRBV5-4 to TRBJ1-4; no reliable D call. The CDR3 protein is CASSQKGTGVATNEKLFF. In DNA, the CDR3 is TGTGCCAGCAGCCAGAAGGGTACCGGGGTTGCAACTAATGAAAAACTGTTTTTT. Looking up the rest from reference TRBV5-4 and TRBJ1-4 gives the full variable domain: ETGVTQSPTHLIKTRGQQVTLRCSSQSGHNTVSWYQQALGQGPQFIFQYYREEENGRGNFPPRFSGLQFPNYSSELNVNALELDDSALYLCASSQKGTGVATNEKLFFGSGTQLSVL.